This TCR beta chain appears in the sequencing data of a study of blood T cell repertoires in COVID-19. Study-level information: Sources were T cells, B-cell-depleted T cells, or PBMCs; the material itself was cDNA or gDNA.

Trimming removed 0 bases from V and 4 bases from J; junction bases left unmatched: 9. The CDR3 is 16 amino acids. Germline CDR1 reads SGDLS; CDR2 reads YYNGEE. The method was immunoSEQ multiplex PCR; TCRdb's version includes in-frame clones alone and lacks a portion of them. The sample lists 40,000 or so clones; about 85% were seen once. Material for sequencing was peripheral blood. The receptor was derived from a human donor in a cohort sampled during active COVID-19. This sequence joins TRBV9 and TRBJ2-5; 7 nucleotides align to TRBD2. The CDR3 reads CASSVGSSGYGETQYF. DNA for the CDR3: TGTGCCAGCAGCGTAGGGTCTAGCGGATATGGAGAGACCCAGTACTTC.